The rows below give T cell receptor beta chains drawn from one sample of a study of OX40 agonist ivuxolimab in advanced cancers. Here immunoSEQ multiplex PCR was the method, and the copy in TCRdb shows in-frame clones only, minus some. The repertoire holds 50,000 to 75,000 clones, with around 87% as singletons. The specimen was CD4+ or CD8+ T cells sorted from blood, collected in a trial of the OX40 agonist ivuxolimab. The receptors were sampled from an adult with an advanced solid tumor such as melanoma, head and neck, liver or kidney cancer. Each CDR3 is given with its conserved first and last residue. The order of the fields is clone size, J gene, D gene, V gene, CDR3 DNA, CDR3 protein. The D gene is left open where the match is weak. The size field is filled for only some rows; it gives once, few, many or a size class.

>once|TRBJ1-3|-|TRBV5-6
TGTGCCAGCAGCGGTAATCGACTGAGCTCTGGAAACACCATATATTTT
CASSGNRLSSGNTIYF
>once|TRBJ1-2|-|TRBV5-8
TGTGCCAGCAGCTTAAGTGCTGGGGGCTATGGCTACACCTTC
CASSLSAGGYGYTF
>-|TRBJ2-1|TRBD2|TRBV6-4
TGTGCCAGCAGTGACTCCGGGGGGGTCTACTACAATGAGCAGTTCTTC
CASSDSGGVYYNEQFF
>-|TRBJ1-1|-|TRBV29-1
TGCAGCCCAGTAGCAGGGTTGAACACTGAAGCTTTCTTT
CSPVAGLNTEAFF
>-|TRBJ2-1|-|TRBV23-1
TGCGCCAGCAGTCAATCCGCGGCTGGAGACAATGAGCAGTTCTTC
CASSQSAAGDNEQFF
>-|TRBJ2-7|-|TRBV19
TGTGCCAGTAGTCCCTACAGTACCCACCACGAGCAGTACTTC
CASSPYSTHHEQYF
>-|TRBJ1-6|-|TRBV19
TGTGCCAGTAGTATAGGAGGGGCTTGGAATTCACCCCTCCACTTT
CASSIGGAWNSPLHF
>-|TRBJ1-1|-|TRBV5-1
TGCGCCAGCAGGGACACTGAAGCTTTCTTT
CASRDTEAFF
>-|TRBJ1-2|-|TRBV2
TGTGCCAGCAGTGTCGGACAAAACTATGGCTACACCTTC
CASSVGQNYGYTF
>-|TRBJ2-2|-|TRBV18
TGTGCCAGCTTGGGTCAGTACACCGGGGAGCTGTTTTTT
CASLGQYTGELFF
>-|TRBJ2-5|TRBD1|TRBV6-5
TGTGCCAGCAGGGGGACAGGGGAAGAGACCCAGTACTTC
CASRGTGEETQYF
>-|TRBJ1-1|TRBD1|TRBV7-9
TGTGCCAGCAGCTTAGAGGGGGCGGGCGCTTTCTTT
CASSLEGAGAFF
>-|TRBJ1-3|-|TRBV7-9
TGTGCCAGCAGCTCGCCAGCAAGCTCTGGAAACACCATATATTTT
CASSSPASSGNTIYF
>-|TRBJ1-3|-|TRBV18
TGTGCCAGCTCACCCGACAGGCTAAACACCATATATTTT
CASSPDRLNTIYF
>-|TRBJ2-1|-|TRBV5-1
TGCGCCAGCAGCCCGTACGGGGAAAATGAGCAGTTCTTC
CASSPYGENEQFF
>-|TRBJ2-7|TRBD2|TRBV5-1
TGCGCCAGCAGCTTTACAGCGGGGGGGCCTTCTTCTGAGCAGTACTTC
CASSFTAGGPSSEQYF